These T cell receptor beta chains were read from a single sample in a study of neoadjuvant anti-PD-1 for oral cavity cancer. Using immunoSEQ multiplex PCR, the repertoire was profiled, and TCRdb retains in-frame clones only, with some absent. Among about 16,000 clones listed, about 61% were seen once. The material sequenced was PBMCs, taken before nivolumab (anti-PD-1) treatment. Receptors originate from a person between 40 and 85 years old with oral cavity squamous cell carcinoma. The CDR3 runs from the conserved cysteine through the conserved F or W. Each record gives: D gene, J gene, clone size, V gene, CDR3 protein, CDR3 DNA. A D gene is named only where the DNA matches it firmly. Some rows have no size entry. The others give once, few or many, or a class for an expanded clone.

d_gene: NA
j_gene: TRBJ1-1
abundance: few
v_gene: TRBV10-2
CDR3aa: CASSQGNTEAFF
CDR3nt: TGCGCCAGCAGCCAGGGAAACACTGAAGCTTTCTTT

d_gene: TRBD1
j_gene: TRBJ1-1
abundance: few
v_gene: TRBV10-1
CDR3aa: CASSRRQGARWTEAFF
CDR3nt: TGCGCCAGCAGTCGCAGACAGGGGGCAAGGTGGACTGAAGCTTTCTTT

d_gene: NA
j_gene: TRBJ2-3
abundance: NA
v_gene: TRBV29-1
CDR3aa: CSVAPGSDTQYF
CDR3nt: TGCAGCGTTGCCCCAGGGTCCGATACGCAGTATTTT

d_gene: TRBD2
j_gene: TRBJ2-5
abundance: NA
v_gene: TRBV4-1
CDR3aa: CASSEVVAGGPNQETQYF
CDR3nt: TGCGCCAGCAGCGAAGTTGTAGCGGGAGGGCCAAATCAAGAGACCCAGTACTTC

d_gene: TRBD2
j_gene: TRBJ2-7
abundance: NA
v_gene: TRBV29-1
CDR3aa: CSVVTSGSGYEQYF
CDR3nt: TGCAGCGTTGTAACTAGCGGGAGTGGATACGAGCAGTACTTC

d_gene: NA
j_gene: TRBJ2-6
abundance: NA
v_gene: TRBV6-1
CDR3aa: CASSEWFSGANVLTF
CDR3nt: TGTGCCAGCAGTGAGTGGTTCTCTGGGGCCAACGTCCTGACTTTC

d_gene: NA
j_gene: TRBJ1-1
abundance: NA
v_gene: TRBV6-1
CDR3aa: CASRDTLSTEAFF
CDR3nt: TGTGCCAGCAGGGACACCCTGAGCACTGAAGCTTTCTTT

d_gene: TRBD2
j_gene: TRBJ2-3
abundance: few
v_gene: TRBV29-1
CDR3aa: CSSQSTSGKADTQYF
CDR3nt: TGCAGCTCCCAGTCGACTAGCGGGAAAGCAGATACGCAGTATTTT

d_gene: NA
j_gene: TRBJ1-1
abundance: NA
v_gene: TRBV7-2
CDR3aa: CASKPPGGWTEAFF
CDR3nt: TGTGCCAGCAAACCCCCTGGGGGATGGACTGAAGCTTTCTTT

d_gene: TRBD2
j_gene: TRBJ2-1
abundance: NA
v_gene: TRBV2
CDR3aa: CASSENESSGTRKIF
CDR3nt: TGTGCCAGCAGTGAAAATGAGTCTAGCGGGACCAGGAAGATCTTC

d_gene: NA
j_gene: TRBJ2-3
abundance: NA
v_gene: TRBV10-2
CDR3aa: CASSESGGLTDTQYF
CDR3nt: TGCGCCAGCAGTGAGTCTGGGGGGCTCACAGATACGCAGTATTTT

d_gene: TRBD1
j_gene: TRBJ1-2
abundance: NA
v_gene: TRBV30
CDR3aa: CAWSQPGQGVLCF
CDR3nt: TGTGCCTGGAGTCAACCGGGACAGGGGGTTCTATGCTTC

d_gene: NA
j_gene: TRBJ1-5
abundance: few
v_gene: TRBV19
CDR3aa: CASSFSNQPQHF
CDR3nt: TGTGCCAGTAGTTTTAGCAATCAGCCCCAGCATTTT

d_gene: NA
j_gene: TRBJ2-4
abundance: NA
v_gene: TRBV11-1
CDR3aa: CASSLGRSNLGANIQYF
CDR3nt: TGTGCCAGCAGCTTAGGTCGGTCAAACTTGGGAGCGAACATTCAGTACTTC

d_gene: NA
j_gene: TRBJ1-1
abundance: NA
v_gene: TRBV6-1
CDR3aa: CASSGRTSNTEAFF
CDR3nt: TGTGCCAGCAGTGGACGGACTTCGAACACTGAAGCTTTCTTT

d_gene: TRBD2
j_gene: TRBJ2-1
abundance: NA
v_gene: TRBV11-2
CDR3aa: CASSSRTSGSSEQFF
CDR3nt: TGTGCCAGCAGCTCCCGGACTAGCGGGAGCTCTGAGCAGTTCTTC

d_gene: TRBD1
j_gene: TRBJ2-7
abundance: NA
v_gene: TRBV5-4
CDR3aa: CASSSPGGRDYEQYF
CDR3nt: TGTGCCAGCAGTTCCCCAGGGGGCAGGGACTACGAGCAGTACTTC

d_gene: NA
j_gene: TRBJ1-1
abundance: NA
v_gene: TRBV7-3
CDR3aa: CASSFSGLTEAFF
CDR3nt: TGTGCCAGCAGCTTTTCAGGGCTCACTGAAGCTTTCTTT

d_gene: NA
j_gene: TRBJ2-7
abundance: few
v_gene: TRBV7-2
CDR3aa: CASSPDWGSSYEQYF
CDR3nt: TGTGCCAGCAGCCCCGACTGGGGAAGCTCCTACGAGCAGTACTTC

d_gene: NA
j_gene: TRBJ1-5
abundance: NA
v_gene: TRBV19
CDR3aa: CASLFAGDSNQPQHF
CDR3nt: TGTGCCAGTTTGTTTGCAGGAGATAGCAATCAGCCCCAGCATTTT

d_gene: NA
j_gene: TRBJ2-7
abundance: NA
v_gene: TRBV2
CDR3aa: CASSDWQGHEQYF
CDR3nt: TGTGCCAGCAGTGATTGGCAGGGGCACGAGCAGTACTTC

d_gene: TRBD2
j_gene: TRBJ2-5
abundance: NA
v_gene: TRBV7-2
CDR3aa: CASTPGRAQETQYF
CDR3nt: TGTGCCAGCACCCCGGGGAGGGCACAAGAGACCCAGTACTTC